This T cell receptor (beta chain) is drawn from a study of T-cell memory formation after mild COVID-19. Study results and limitations: The study found contracting CD4+ clones mainly in CM and EM and contracting CD8+ clones in EMRA. In second-wave clones peaking day 37, SARS-CoV-2 specificity remained unconfirmed.

Germline assignment: CDR1 DFQATT and CDR2 SNEGSKA (reference sequence). The V segment lost 1 base and the J segment 2 bases; nucleotides outside the gene matches: 6. There are 15 residues in the CDR3. The authors produced TCR alpha and TCR beta cDNA libraries with sample barcodes and UMIs by 5'RACE using constant-segment primers. MiXCR was run by TCRdb on the 5' RACE reads, yielding one entry per CDR3 protein. The sample comprises 200,000 to 250,000 distinct CDR3 sequences, around 8.8% of which are singletons, and 3.5% rests with the top ten. About this clonotype itself: Its antigen remains unknown.

Material for sequencing was PBMCs or a T cell subset sorted from them (not recorded which). This TCR came from a man younger than 35 who had mild COVID-19 (a few samples of this study predate the infection). Cell type and time point are not known. The J gene is TRBJ2-3, the V gene TRBV20-1, with TRBD2 matching over 7 bases. This CDR3 reads CSARVAGRDTDTQYF. The DNA for the CDR3 is TGCAGTGCTAGAGTAGCAGGGAGGGACACAGATACGCAGTATTTT.